This T cell receptor (beta chain) was captured in a study of shared clonotypes between healthy human individuals (dated by TCRdb to 2018 to 2020). Regarding the study in general: The cohort comprised a couple of women and three men aged 18 to 49 years. Libraries were prepared and TCR repertoires were sequenced by different laboratories using diverse techniques, in order to increase sequencing depth and limit assay-specific biases. Blood TCR repertoires of five healthy adults were deeply sequenced to estimate repertoire size and the extent of clonotype sharing between individuals. Between about 0.8 and 9 billion PBMCs per donor were obtained by leukapheresis. Per donor, three plates each were used for CD4 naive and CD4 memory, two for CD8 naive, and one for CD8 memory. The investigation overall reported the following: Even with the large sequencing depth, rarefaction of the sorted-subset datasets indicated that sequencing was incomplete. Compared with non-shared clonotypes, clonotypes shared by all four sorted-subset donors had higher generation probabilities. Because the study included only a small number of donors, the genetic and exposure-history diversity represented was limited. Only blood was sampled, and tissue TCR repertoires likely differ from those in blood. Roughly 5.2% of naive CD4, 3.5% of naive CD8, roughly 2.5% of memory CD4, and 0.4% of memory CD8 clonotypes were shared across several donors. Naive subsets generally had larger estimated clonotype richness than memory subsets did. Pairwise subsampling led to the expectation that sequencing depth would affect the degree of clonotype sharing among donors.

Of note for this clone: Its binding antigen is unknown. The record has no base qualities; no much larger clone is one base away.

The donors were healthy, HIV-negative adults who had no recently reported acute infections or vaccinations. All donors were Caucasian adults living in Nashville, Tennessee, USA. Magnetic negative selection was used to enrich CD4+ T cells, after which naive cells were positively selected on CD45RA and the negative fraction became the memory subset. Blood was collected by leukapheresis, and PBMCs were isolated by Ficoll-Histopaque density gradient centrifugation and then cryopreserved in liquid nitrogen vapor phase. Purity and quantity of every magnetically sorted T cell population were checked by analytical flow cytometry. Each sorted fraction had its genomic DNA isolated and then quantified by UV absorbance on a Nanodrop 2000c. Using the deep immunoSEQ assay, TCR CDR3 regions were amplified from genomic DNA by multiplex PCR. Extracted genomic DNA from each cell subset was spread evenly across all wells of several immunoSEQ 96-well plates, with each plate serving as a replicate. For sorted subsets, about 200 ng genomic DNA, equal to 25,000 to 35,000 T cell genomes, was loaded into each replicate PCR. The purified libraries were quantified using a Qubit 3.0 fluorometer, sized with a Bioanalyzer 2100, and then quantified again using the KAPA Library Quantification kit. Each immunoSEQ 96-well plate was sequenced on its own single-read 150-cycle Illumina NextSeq 550 flow cell. From the authors' description of their analysis: Because the immunoSEQ output held only junctional sequences and lacked quality scores, the filtering could not match the filtering applied to full-length reads. Sequences were annotated with PyIR, a Python wrapper for IgBLAST v1.9, and V/J genes and CDR3 were assigned using IMGT germline references. Any read was removed if the V/J assignment was weak (E-value above 1e-6), the CDR3 was missing, or the read contained stop codons, out-of-frame junctions, or ambiguous translated residues. V3J clonotypes were defined as sequences sharing the same inferred V gene, J gene, and CDR3 amino acid sequence. Percentage overlap between repertoires was calculated by dividing the number of shared unique clonotypes by the size of the smaller repertoire. Repertoire richness was assessed with RTK rarefaction, the Chao1 estimator, and Recon v2.1 estimates of unobserved clonotypes. Generation probabilities were computed with OLGA for all TCRbeta clonotypes obtained by the gDNA method from several donors. TCRdb mirrors the immuneACCESS table, restricted to in-frame sequences. Some clones are absent from its copies; in checked studies, under half trace to an unresolved V gene, and the reason for the others is unknown. V and J calls and clone size are as listed in that table; D and trimming were resolved from the DNA. This sample lists 950,000 to 1,300,000 clones; about 75% were detected once. Approximately 1.5% of the sample comes from the top ten.

The germline V and J ends show losses of 4 bases and 9 bases respectively, and no gene match explains 9 bases of the junction. Spanning cysteine to phenylalanine, the CDR3 consists of 16 amino acids. The DNA shown is the 48-base CDR3, in frame from base 1. For CDR1 and CDR2, the germline V gene lists SGHDN and FVKESK. The source of this sequence is a man aged 18 to 30 in good health. The sequence links TRBV14 to TRBJ2-1, with 13 bases in between that match TRBD2. The material sequenced was memory CD4+ T cells sorted from blood. The sample's cell subset or site label is to be understood as: CD45RA-negative fraction. DNA sequence: TGTGCCAGCAGCCTCCGGACTAGCGGGAGTATGGGTGAGCAGTTCTTC. Translated, this is CASSLRTSGSMGEQFF.